Each of the 27 T cell receptor beta chains below was sequenced from the same sample in a study of T cells in Graves' hyperthyroidism and ophthalmopathy. Regions amplified from RNA transcripts were the TCR beta CDR3 regions. The HTBI primer set drove a first-round RT-PCR of the TCR CDR3. In TCRdb, the multiplex PCR reads were re-called with MiXCR into one record per CDR3 protein. Of around 350,000 distinct CDR3 sequences detected, under 15% appear once; the ten largest clones hold roughly 9.2%. The sequenced material came from blood. These receptors were taken from a woman under 30 with Graves' hyperthyroidism.

The J gene is TRBJ2-3, the V gene TRBV19; D may be TRBD2 (5 bases). Germline loops: CDR1 LNHDA, CDR2 SQIVND (reference sequence). The CDR3 extends over 15 amino acids. V lost 5 bases to trimming and J lost 4 bases, with 16 bases between them. CDR3 nucleotides: TGTGCCAGTAGTTGGAGCGGCACGAGGGCAGATACGCAGTATTTT. This gives the protein CASSWSGTRADTQYF.

The sample holds many counts of this clonotype. J is TRBJ2-5 and V is TRBV4-1; TRBD1 matches at 11 bases. This CDR3 has 16 amino acids. V dropped 2 bases and J dropped 6; count of bases not matched to a gene: 8. CDR1 and CDR2 (germline): MGHRA, YSYEKL. The CDR3 sequence is CASSQSGQGAQKTQYF. CDR3 DNA: TGCGCCAGCAGCCAATCCGGACAGGGGGCGCAGAAGACCCAGTACTTC.

This clonotype was seen at least ten times. V usage is TRBV6-2 or TRBV6-3 and J usage is TRBJ2-1; D gene unclear. The CDR3 has 17 residues. The V and J ends lost 0 bases and 4 bases respectively, with 16 bases between them. Germline V lookup: CDR1 MNHEY, CDR2 SVGEGT. CDR3 sequence reads: CASSYSATTAWYNEQFF. As DNA, the CDR3 is TGTGCCAGCAGTTACTCTGCCACAACTGCCTGGTACAATGAGCAGTTCTTC.

In this sample, this clonotype turned up many times. The CDR3 region has the DNA TGTGCCAGCAGCCTTTCGGACAGCTCTGGAAACACCATATATTTT. Translating it yields CASSLSDSSGNTIYF. This sequence joins TRBV3-1 and TRBJ1-3; D perhaps matches TRBD1 (6 bases). This CDR3 has 15 amino acids. Trimming took 4 bases from V and 0 from J, leaving 10 bases between them. Looked up from germline, CDR1 is LGHDT and CDR2 is YNNKEL (reference sequence).

CDR3 DNA sequence: TGTGCCAGCAGCCTTCCCGGGGCCCGTCATGAAAAACTGTTTTTT. This codes for CASSLPGARHEKLFF. This chain joins TRBV28 and TRBJ1-4; D might be TRBD1 (5 bases). The germline CDR1 and CDR2 sequences are MDHEN and SYDVKM. V gave up 6 bases and J gave up 6 bases, with 17 bases separating them. This CDR3 comprises 15 residues.

This clonotype appeared many times. The chain has TRBV12-3 or TRBV12-4 and TRBJ2-7; the match to TRBD2 covers 7 bases. CDR3 size: 15 residues. V shed 2 bases, J shed 3 bases, and the junction held 7 bases outside the gene matches. CDR3 region: CASSLSASGDYEQYF. CDR3 nucleotides: TGTGCCAGCAGTTTATCGGCTAGCGGCGACTACGAGCAGTACTTC.

Ten or more counts support this clonotype. V and J are TRBV6-2 or TRBV6-3 and TRBJ1-1; possible D gene TRBD1, 5 bases. This CDR3 has 13 amino acids. Trimming cost V 7 bases and J 4 bases, with 13 bases left between them. Germline CDR1 and CDR2: MNHEY and SVGEGT. CDR3 residues: CASTRSRGTEAFF. The CDR3 DNA reads as TGTGCCAGCACTCGGAGTAGGGGCACTGAAGCTTTCTTT.

This chain links TRBV19 with TRBJ2-7; the match to TRBD1 covers 9 bases. Germline trimming cut 3 bases from V and 6 bases from J; bases unmatched to any gene: 9. Germline V gene sequence: CDR1 LNHDA, CDR2 SQIVND (reference sequence). This CDR3 spans 15 amino acids. CDR3 nucleotide sequence: TGTGCCAGTAGTATTTCCGGGACAGGGCCCCCCGAGCAGTACTTC. This sequence encodes CASSISGTGPPEQYF.

This clonotype occurred many times. The V call is TRBV6-5, the J call TRBJ1-2, with D unclear. The CDR3 is 14 amino acids. The V gene's germline CDR1 is MNHEY and CDR2 SVGAGI. V lost 0 bases to trimming and J lost 1 base, with 6 bases between them. The CDR3 DNA reads TGTGCCAGCAGTTACTCGACCCTTAACTATGGCTACACCTTC. This sequence encodes CASSYSTLNYGYTF.

Many counts were recorded for this clonotype. This chain links TRBV12-3 or TRBV12-4 with TRBJ2-2, with unresolved D. CDR3 length: 14 amino acids. V shed 10 bases and J shed 0 bases, with 12 bases lying between them. In nucleotides, the CDR3 is TGTGCCACCAAGGGCGCAGCGAACACCGGGGAGCTGTTTTTT. Protein: CATKGAANTGELFF.

In this sample, this clonotype turned up many times. This chain links TRBV2 with TRBJ1-2, with a tentative D call TRBD1 (6 bases). Trimming took 7 bases from V and 8 from J, leaving 23 bases between them. The CDR3 length is 15 residues. The germline CDR1 and CDR2 sequences are SNHLY and FYNNEI. The CDR3 DNA follows: TGTGCCAGCAACCCGGGGGGGCAGGGTAATGGAGGCTACACCTTC. It encodes CASNPGGQGNGGYTF.

This clonotype was detected many times. The chain is built from TRBV5-1 and TRBJ2-3; 13 bases line up with TRBD2. Trimming cost V 0 bases and J 4 bases; bases outside gene matches: 5. The CDR3 sequence is 17 residues long. In germline, CDR1 is SGHRS, CDR2 YFSETQ. The CDR3 DNA follows: TGCGCCAGCAGCTTGGGAAGGACTAGCGGGAGCCCAGATACGCAGTATTTT. Encoded protein: CASSLGRTSGSPDTQYF. The full variable domain, with the rest looked up from reference TRBV5-1 and TRBJ2-3, is KAGVTQTPRYLIKTRGQQVTLSCSPISGHRSVSWYQQTPGQGLQFLFEYFSETQRNKGNFPGRFSGRQFSNSRSEMNVSTLELGDSALYLCASSLGRTSGSPDTQYFGPGTRLTVL.

The chain carries TRBV4-1 and TRBJ2-1, with 10 bases fitting TRBD2. Germline CDR1 reads MGHRA; CDR2 reads YSYEKL. V lost 3 bases to trimming and J lost 4 bases; unmatched junction nucleotides: 9. This CDR3 comprises 17 residues. The CDR3 loop reads CASSHNPGLAIYNEQFF. CDR3 in DNA: TGCGCCAGCAGCCACAATCCGGGACTAGCGATTTACAATGAGCAGTTCTTC.

The chain combines TRBV28 with TRBJ2-1, with 10 bases that match TRBD2. After removal of 6 bases from V and 9 bases from J, the junction contained 11 bases not matched to a gene. The V gene's germline CDR1 is MDHEN and CDR2 SYDVKM. The CDR3 spans 15 residues. The CDR3 reads CASRTSAGGPIEQFF. Written as DNA, the CDR3 is TGTGCCAGCAGAACCTCAGCGGGAGGGCCCATTGAGCAGTTCTTC.

This clonotype was picked up many times. The V call is TRBV28, the J call TRBJ2-5; maybe TRBD1 (6 bases). There are 12 residues in the CDR3. From germline, CDR1 is MDHEN and CDR2 SYDVKM. The germline V and J ends were trimmed by 5 bases and 2 bases, with 6 bases remaining between them. CDR3 nucleotides: TGTGCCAGCAGTGGACAGCAAGAGACCCAGTACTTC. It encodes CASSGQQETQYF.

This clonotype was found once. The chain has TRBV3-1 and TRBJ1-3; a possible D gene is TRBD1 (6 bases). The CDR3 consists of 15 residues. The germline gives CDR1 LGHDT, CDR2 YNNKEL (reference sequence). V dropped 2 bases and J dropped 2 bases, with 10 bases sitting between them. This CDR3 reads CASSQRGAPGNTIYF. The CDR3 DNA sequence: TGTGCCAGCAGCCAACGGGGGGCGCCTGGAAACACCATATATTTT. Drawing the rest from reference TRBV3-1 and TRBJ1-3, the complete variable domain is DTAVSQTPKYLVTQMGNDKSIKCEQNLGHDTMYWYKQDSKKFLKIMFSYNNKELIINETVPNRFSPKSPDKAHLNLHINSLELGDSAVYFCASSQRGAPGNTIYFGEGSWLTVV.

This clonotype was counted at least ten times. The chain joins TRBV20-1 to TRBJ1-1; the D is unclear. In germline, CDR1 is DFQATT, CDR2 SNEGSKA (reference sequence). Trimming left V 1 base short and J 1 base short, with 7 bases between. The CDR3 covers 13 residues. CDR3 region: CSARGHRNTEAFF. The CDR3 nucleotides are TGCAGTGCTAGAGGTCACAGGAACACTGAAGCTTTCTTT.

This clonotype has more than one count but fewer than ten. The chain employs TRBV6-2 or TRBV6-3 and TRBJ2-7, with 12 bases matching TRBD2. Germline CDR1 is MNHEY and CDR2 is SVGEGT. After removal of 2 bases from V and 3 bases from J, the junction contained 2 bases not matched to a gene. The CDR3 is 15 residues long. The CDR3 DNA reads TGTGCCAGCAGTTACGGACTAGCGGGAATCTACGAGCAGTACTTC. Translation gives CASSYGLAGIYEQYF.

The gene calls are TRBV4-3 and TRBJ2-3; 7 positions match TRBD2. The germline gives CDR1 LGHNA, CDR2 YSLEER. CDR3 length equals 15 residues. Trimming cost V 5 bases and J 6 bases; bases outside gene matches: 11. CDR3 bases: TGCGCCAGCAGCTCCCGAGAGACTAGCTTGGATACGCAGTATTTT. This encodes CASSSRETSLDTQYF.

This clonotype has ten or more counts. The V call is TRBV12-3 or TRBV12-4, the J call TRBJ1-2; 10 positions match TRBD1. The V segment lost 0 bases and the J segment 7 bases; nucleotides outside the gene matches: 11. The CDR3 sequence is 17 residues long. The CDR3, as DNA: TGTGCCAGCAGTTTAGCGCTGACAGGGGGCGCATTGATTGGCTACACCTTC. Its protein product is CASSLALTGGALIGYTF.

This clonotype occurred many times. The rearrangement links TRBV28 to TRBJ2-7; 8 bases are a match to TRBD1. From germline, CDR1 is MDHEN and CDR2 SYDVKM. J lost 0 bases, V lost 6 bases, and 13 bases had no gene match. The CDR3 is 17 residues long. This CDR3 reads CASRSLGQGFLSYEQYF. The CDR3 region has the DNA TGTGCCAGCAGATCACTCGGACAGGGTTTTCTCTCCTACGAGCAGTACTTC.

This clonotype was detected many times. This chain links TRBV3-1 with TRBJ1-2; tentative D call: TRBD1 (5 bases). The length of the CDR3 is 15 residues. The V gene's germline CDR1 is LGHDT and CDR2 YNNKEL (reference sequence). V shed 5 bases and J shed 5 bases, with 18 bases lying between them. The CDR3 DNA reads as TGTGCCAGCAGCGCATTCCCCCGGGACGGATATGGCTACACCTTC. The encoded protein is CASSAFPRDGYGYTF. Using reference TRBV3-1 and TRBJ1-2 for the parts outside the CDR3, the full variable domain is DTAVSQTPKYLVTQMGNDKSIKCEQNLGHDTMYWYKQDSKKFLKIMFSYNNKELIINETVPNRFSPKSPDKAHLNLHINSLELGDSAVYFCASSAFPRDGYGYTFGSGTRLTVV.

This clonotype was picked up a small number of times. The rearrangement joins TRBV5-6 to TRBJ1-2; D gene unclear. CDR1 is SGHDT, CDR2 YYEEEE, per germline. The CDR3 is 17 residues long. V was cut by 3 bases and J by 0 bases, with 18 bases left in between. Here the CDR3 reads CASSCPTEYPANYGYTF. CDR3 in DNA: TGTGCCAGCAGCTGCCCCACGGAATATCCAGCTAACTATGGCTACACCTTC. The full variable domain, with the rest looked up from reference TRBV5-6 and TRBJ1-2, is DAGVTQSPTHLIKTRGQQVTLRCSPKSGHDTVSWYQQALGQGPQFIFQYYEEEERQRGNFPDRFSGHQFPNYSSELNVNALLLGDSALYLCASSCPTEYPANYGYTFGSGTRLTVV.

This clonotype was detected only a few times. The chain is built from TRBV18 and TRBJ1-1; 9 bases agree with TRBD1. Germline V lookup: CDR1 KGHSH, CDR2 LQKENI. The CDR3 contains 17 residues. V gave up 3 bases and J gave up 2 bases; unmatched junction bases: 10. The DNA of the CDR3 is TGTGCCAGCTCACCGGGACAGGGAGTAGCGAGAAACACTGAAGCTTTCTTT. Its translation: CASSPGQGVARNTEAFF.

There are many counts of this clonotype. The rearrangement links TRBV6-1 to TRBJ1-1, with D perhaps matching TRBD1 (5 bases). Between the trimmed V and J ends, which lost 4 bases and 0 bases, there was a span of 9 bases. The CDR3 runs 14 residues. Germline lookup yields CDR1 MNHNS and CDR2 SASEGT. The CDR3 spells CASSVSGMNTEAFF. CDR3 coding DNA: TGTGCCAGCAGTGTATCAGGGATGAACACTGAAGCTTTCTTT.

There are many counts of this clonotype. The chain uses TRBV5-1 and TRBJ2-5; tentatively, D is TRBD1 or TRBD2 (6 bases each). The CDR3 runs to 16 residues. From germline, CDR1 is SGHRS and CDR2 YFSETQ. Trimming cost V 0 bases and J 4 bases, with 16 bases left between them. The CDR3 DNA reads TGCGCCAGCAGCTTGGTGGGGGGCGAACCTGGAGAGACCCAGTACTTC. Amino acids: CASSLVGGEPGETQYF.

There are many counts of this clonotype. The chain links TRBV20-1 to TRBJ2-7; TRBD1 aligns across 8 bases. The length of the CDR3 is 13 residues. Germline CDR1 and CDR2: DFQATT and SNEGSKA (reference sequence). The V gene end was trimmed by 4 bases and the J gene end by 4 bases; junction bases not matched to a gene: 6. CDR3 region: CSAINDRGYEQYF. The CDR3 DNA follows: TGCAGTGCTATCAATGACAGGGGATACGAGCAGTACTTC.